This T cell receptor beta chain emerged from a study of T-cell reconstitution after alpha-beta-depleted transplantation in children. TCRbeta library preparation incorporated unique molecular identifiers. TCRdb recomputed calls from the PCR reads with MiXCR, one row per CDR3 protein. The sample yields a few hundred thousand distinct CDR3 sequences, about a tenth seen once. Study conclusions and caveats: Approximately two months post-transplant, alpha-beta T cells reportedly originated from several hundred expanded graft clones. Recipient T cells and thymic progenitors that survived gave rise to the high TCRbeta diversity observed at day 60 in some patients.

This clonotype was seen repeatedly, ten times or more. Antigen: not known. The sequencing used PBMCs, collected before TCRalphabeta/CD19-depleted stem cell transplant. The origin of this receptor is a boy under three years old with acute myeloid leukemia, due to receive a stem cell transplant.

The CDR3 loop reads CASSPPGQGIHEQYF. In DNA, the CDR3 is TGCGCCAGCAGCCCTCCGGGACAGGGGATCCACGAGCAGTACTTC. This chain links TRBV5-1 with TRBJ2-7, with 10 bases identical to TRBD1. Germline assignment: CDR1 SGHRS and CDR2 YFSETQ. The junction had 9 bases not matched to a gene; V was cut back by 4 bases and J by 5 bases. The CDR3 is 15 amino acids.